Listed here are 25 T cell receptor beta chains from one sample, sequenced in a study of vaccination and CD4 T cells after COVID-19. Researchers used the Oncomine TCR Beta short-read assay to sequence DNA from cultured CD4+ T cells. MiXCR, applied by TCRdb to the PCR reads, yields one record per CDR3 protein. The sample records approximately 10,000 distinct CDR3 sequences, around 66% being singletons. What these receptors recognize is not known. The treatment denotes: roughly 10-day PBMC culture with coronavirus spike peptide pools or control peptides (ViraFEST assay). The sample was CD4+ T cells from blood, cultured in vitro. Every receptor here comes from a human donor who had recovered from COVID-19.

This clonotype was counted a few times. V is TRBV29-1 and J is TRBJ1-3; no reliable D call. CDR3 length equals 12 residues. CDR1 is SQVTM and CDR2 is ANQGSEA in the germline V gene. The germline V and J ends were trimmed by 7 bases and 7 bases, with 14 bases remaining between them. The CDR3 sequence: CSAEMRRNTIYF. The CDR3 nucleotides are TGCAGCGCCGAAATGCGCCGGAACACCATATATTTT.

The chain joins TRBV2 to TRBJ1-6; 9 bases agree with TRBD1. This CDR3 has 15 amino acids. With 6 bases clipped from V and 7 bases from J, the junction kept 7 bases outside the gene matches. The germline gives CDR1 SNHLY, CDR2 FYNNEI. The CDR3 DNA reads as TGTGCCAGCAGGGCAACAGGGGGCAAGAATTCACCCCTCCACTTT. This sequence encodes CASRATGGKNSPLHF.

This chain joins TRBV6-1 and TRBJ2-7; 7 bases align to TRBD1. Looked up from germline, CDR1 is MNHNS and CDR2 is SASEGT. This CDR3 has 14 residues. V trimming: 6 bases; J trimming: 0 bases; junction bases outside the gene matches: 5. The CDR3 DNA sequence: TGTGCCAGCAGGGAACAGGGGAGCTCCTACGAGCAGTACTTC. Encoded protein: CASREQGSSYEQYF.

This clonotype is medium-sized (0.01 to 0.1%). This chain links TRBV2 with TRBJ1-1, with 7 bases identical to TRBD1. The germline CDR1 and CDR2 sequences are SNHLY and FYNNEI. The length of the CDR3 is 15 residues. The junction had 13 bases not matched to a gene; V was cut back by 7 bases and J by 5 bases. CDR3 residues: CASTEQRGPGTEAFF. CDR3 DNA: TGTGCCAGCACCGAACAGAGGGGGCCCGGGACTGAAGCTTTCTTT.

This chain connects TRBV10-3 to TRBJ1-2; D is ambiguous. V gave up 0 bases and J gave up 2 bases, with 4 bases separating them. Per the germline V gene, CDR1 is ENHRY and CDR2 is SYGVKD. The CDR3 loop spans 13 amino acids. The CDR3 DNA follows: TGTGCCATCAGTGAGTCGGGGAACTATGGCTACACCTTC. This gives the protein CAISESGNYGYTF.

J is TRBJ1-2 and V is TRBV9, with TRBD1 matching over 9 bases. The CDR3 spans 16 residues. V gave up 3 bases and J gave up 0 bases; unmatched junction bases: 6. Germline lookup yields CDR1 SGDLS and CDR2 YYNGEE. CDR3: CASSAGQGAANYGYTF. DNA for the CDR3: TGTGCCAGCAGCGCGGGACAGGGAGCCGCTAACTATGGCTACACCTTC. Full variable domain (rest looked up from reference TRBV9 and TRBJ1-2): DSGVTQTPKHLITATGQRVTLRCSPRSGDLSVYWYQQSLDQGLQFLIQYYNGEERAKGNILERFSAQQFPDLHSELNLSSLELGDSALYFCASSAGQGAANYGYTFGSGTRLTVV.

This chain uses TRBV5-8 with TRBJ2-1, with 8 bases matching TRBD2. V was pared by 0 bases and J by 4 bases, with 3 bases of the junction left unmatched. There are 15 residues in the CDR3. Germline V lookup: CDR1 SGHTS, CDR2 YDEGEE. The CDR3 DNA reads as TGTGCCAGCAGCTTGGAAAGCGGGAGATACAATGAGCAGTTCTTC. It yields the protein CASSLESGRYNEQFF. Supplemented by reference TRBV5-8 and TRBJ2-1, the full variable domain reads EAGVTQSPTHLIKTRGQQATLRCSPISGHTSVYWYQQALGLGLQFLLWYDEGEERNRGNFPPRFSGRQFPNYSSELNVNALELEDSALYLCASSLESGRYNEQFFGPGTRLTVL.

This clonotype is labeled as large. V usage is TRBV7-9 and J usage is TRBJ2-5, with TRBD1 identical over 7 bases. The CDR3 extends over 15 amino acids. With V trimmed by 1 base and J by 5 bases, 7 bases remained unmatched. Germline CDR1 SEHNR, CDR2 FQNEAQ (reference sequence). The DNA of the CDR3 is TGTGCCAGCAGCTTAGGGGGGACAGTTTACGAGACCCAGTACTTC. Translated: CASSLGGTVYETQYF.

This chain uses TRBV10-3 with TRBJ2-7; TRBD2 aligns across 10 bases. Unmatched junction bases numbered 5, after V lost 0 bases and J lost 3 bases. Germline loops: CDR1 ENHRY, CDR2 SYGVKD. This CDR3 has 16 residues. CDR3 DNA sequence: TGTGCCATCAGTGAGTCGATGTCTAGCGGGAGCTACGAGCAGTACTTC. It specifies CAISESMSSGSYEQYF.

V gene TRBV2 combines with J gene TRBJ2-7, with 7 bases aligning to TRBD2. The V segment lost 7 bases and the J segment 2 bases; nucleotides outside the gene matches: 8. The CDR3 has 14 amino acids. Germline assignment: CDR1 SNHLY and CDR2 FYNNEI. The CDR3 bases are TGTGCCAGCACCCCGGATGGGGGGGCCTACGAGCAGTACTTC. Its protein product is CASTPDGGAYEQYF.

The rearrangement links TRBV24-1 to TRBJ2-7, with a possible D match to TRBD1 (6 bases). The CDR3 is 13 residues long. Germline CDR1 and CDR2: KGHDR and SFDVKD. V dropped 2 bases and J dropped 3 bases, with 7 bases sitting between them. The CDR3 protein is CATSDSDSYEQYF. CDR3 DNA sequence: TGTGCCACCAGTGATTCGGACAGCTACGAGCAGTACTTC.

This clonotype occurred a few times. The rearrangement links TRBV5-4 to TRBJ1-2; D unresolved. The CDR3 length is 15 residues. Trimming stripped 4 bases from V and 2 bases from J, with 15 bases between. In germline, CDR1 is SGHNT, CDR2 YYREEE (reference sequence). This CDR3 reads CASSLLGGSNYGYTF. CDR3 bases: TGTGCCAGCAGCCTCTTGGGCGGGTCGAACTATGGCTACACCTTC.

The rearrangement uses TRBV10-3 and TRBJ2-7; perhaps TRBD1 as D (6 bases). With 3 bases removed from V and 0 bases from J, the gap between germline ends came to 12 bases. Germline lookup yields CDR1 ENHRY and CDR2 SYGVKD. The CDR3 length is 15 residues. CDR3 coding DNA: TGTGCCATCAGTGATCCGGGACAACCCTCCTACGAGCAGTACTTC. Amino acids: CAISDPGQPSYEQYF.

V is TRBV6-7 and J is TRBJ1-6; no clear D gene. TRBV6-7 falls under the ORF class, with uncertain function. The CDR3 has 17 residues. V was clipped by 6 bases and J by 5 bases, with 20 bases between them. Here the CDR3 reads CASSPSAISRHNSPLHF. In DNA, the CDR3 is TGTGCCAGCAGCCCCAGCGCTATAAGTAGGCATAATTCACCCCTCCACTTT.

The rearrangement uses TRBV27 and TRBJ2-1; 7 bases agree with TRBD1. The CDR3 is 12 residues long. CDR1 and CDR2 (germline): MNHEY, SMNVEV (reference sequence). The J segment lost 10 bases and the V segment lost 4 bases, leaving 4 bases of the junction unmatched. CDR3 sequence (DNA): TGTGCCAGCAGTTCCTACAGGGGCGAGCAGTTCTTC. Amino acid sequence: CASSSYRGEQFF.

The chain carries TRBV21-1 and TRBJ2-3; the table's D call, TRBD2, has no DNA check behind it. TRBV21-1 is a pseudogene locus. This CDR3 spans 16 amino acids. CDR3 nucleotide sequence: TGTGCCAGCAGCAAAAGGCCTAGCGGGTTATCAGATACGCAGTATTTT. As protein: CASSKRPSGLSDTQYF.

The rearrangement joins TRBV30 to TRBJ1-6; D is uncertain. The CDR3 is 15 amino acids. V lost 0 bases and J 2 bases, leaving 8 bases between the germline ends. Per the germline V gene, CDR1 is GTSNPN and CDR2 is SVGIG (reference sequence). The CDR3 DNA is TGTGCCTGGAGTGTTGGGTGGACCTATAATTCACCCCTCCACTTT. It specifies CAWSVGWTYNSPLHF.

The rearrangement links TRBV28 to TRBJ1-5; D is undetermined. V lost 5 bases to trimming and J lost 3 bases, with 8 bases between them. CDR1 and CDR2 (germline): MDHEN, SYDVKM. There are 13 residues in the CDR3. CDR3 region: CASSGPYNQPQHF. The DNA of the CDR3 is TGTGCCAGCAGTGGGCCCTACAATCAGCCCCAGCATTTT.

This clonotype has just a few counts. The gene calls are TRBV12-3 or TRBV12-4 and TRBJ1-1, with 9 bases matching TRBD1. J lost 9 bases, V lost 5 bases, and 13 bases had no gene match. The length of the CDR3 is 15 residues. This CDR3 is CASSATGQGGVKAFF. The CDR3 DNA reads as TGTGCCAGCAGTGCCACGGGACAGGGCGGGGTCAAAGCTTTCTTT.

This clonotype occurred a few times. DNA of the CDR3: TGTGCCACCAGTGACTACAGGGGTACCCAGCATTTT. It translates to CATSDYRGTQHF. The chain has TRBV24-1 and TRBJ1-5; 7 bases map to TRBD1. Germline lookup yields CDR1 KGHDR and CDR2 SFDVKD. There are 12 residues in the CDR3. V was pared by 4 bases and J by 11 bases, with 4 bases of the junction left unmatched.

V and J are TRBV6-1 and TRBJ2-2; D is uncertain. V was pared by 8 bases and J by 6 bases, with 4 bases between. CDR1 and CDR2 from the germline V gene are MNHNS and SASEGT. This CDR3 has 10 residues. DNA for the CDR3: TGTGCCAGCTTCTCCGGGGAGCTGTTTTTT. Translation: CASFSGELFF.

This clonotype was seen a few times. The junction and the germline gene differ at one end; a read error may be behind it. The rearrangement links TRBV7-9 to TRBJ1-2, with a tentative D call TRBD1 (6 bases). CDR1 and CDR2 (germline): SEHNR, FQNEAQ (reference sequence). The CDR3 is 18 amino acids. CDR3 DNA: TGTGCCAGCACCTTAAATCAGGGGTTTGGAAGCCAAGGTCGTGGCTACACCTTC. Translating it yields CASTLNQGFGSQGRGYTF.

The sample holds a few counts of this clonotype. The chain has TRBV6-1 and TRBJ1-5; 7 bases line up with TRBD1. The CDR3 is made up of 15 amino acids. Germline lookup yields CDR1 MNHNS and CDR2 SASEGT. The trim removed 4 bases at V and 0 bases at J, leaving 3 bases unmatched. The CDR3 reads CASSGQGFSNQPQHF. In DNA form, the CDR3 reads TGTGCCAGCAGTGGACAGGGATTTAGCAATCAGCCCCAGCATTTT.

This clonotype was found once. The chain combines TRBV2 with TRBJ2-5, with D tentatively TRBD2 (5 bases). Trimming pared 6 bases from V and 5 bases from J, leaving 13 bases between. The CDR3 sequence is 13 residues long. CDR1 is SNHLY and CDR2 is FYNNEI in the germline V gene. CDR3 bases: TGTGCCAGCAGCGGGGTTGTAGATGAGACCCAGTACTTC. Translated, it gives CASSGVVDETQYF.

The chain combines TRBV19 with TRBJ2-3, with 8 bases aligning to TRBD2. CDR3 size: 11 residues. V shed 6 bases, J shed 10 bases, and the junction held 3 bases outside the gene matches. Germline CDR1 and CDR2: LNHDA and SQIVND (reference sequence). The CDR3, as DNA: TGTGCCAGTAGACAGACTAGCGCGCAGTATTTT. Translating it yields CASRQTSAQYF.